The 27 T cell receptor beta chains reported below all come from one sample, sequenced in a study of long-term antiretroviral therapy in people with HIV. At survey level, the immunoSEQ assay was run in its v3.0 version. Assay: immunoSEQ multiplex PCR; the TCRdb copy retains only in-frame clones and omits some. The data contain about 28,000 clones, 85% to 90% of them singletons. The sequenced sample was unsorted PBMCs, obtained 0.8 years after starting antiretroviral therapy. The source is a woman in her twenties or thirties with HIV.

The chain recombines TRBV7-2 with TRBJ2-2; perhaps TRBD1 as D (5 bases). The CDR3 runs to 15 residues. Germline-derived CDR1 and CDR2 are SGHTA and FQGNSA. V was trimmed by 3 bases and J by 6 bases, leaving 14 bases between them. CDR3 bases: TGTGCCAGCAGCTTCCCTGCGGTAGGGGCCGGGGAGCTGTTTTTT. As protein: CASSFPAVGAGELFF.

This chain joins TRBV27 and TRBJ1-5; D is unresolved. V lost 1 base and J 0 bases, leaving 4 bases between the germline ends. Germline V gives CDR1 MNHEY, CDR2 SMNVEV (reference sequence). The CDR3 has 14 amino acids. CDR3 amino acids: CASSLYGSNQPQHF. Written as DNA, the CDR3 is TGTGCCAGCAGTTTATACGGTAGCAATCAGCCCCAGCATTTT.

The chain recombines TRBV7-3 with TRBJ2-2; tentatively, D is TRBD1 or TRBD2 (5 bases each). This CDR3 is 14 amino acids long. Germline-derived CDR1 and CDR2 are SGHTA and FQGTGA. V was clipped by 5 bases and J by 6 bases, with 13 bases between them. The CDR3 region has the DNA TGTGCCAGCAGCAAAGGGACGGCGGCCGGGGAGCTGTTTTTT. It is translated as CASSKGTAAGELFF.

The V gene is TRBV9, the J gene TRBJ1-1; D is unresolved. The CDR3 loop spans 14 amino acids. CDR1 and CDR2 (germline): SGDLS, YYNGEE. V was pared by 3 bases and J by 2 bases, with 11 bases between. The CDR3 sequence is CASSGSLGNTEAFF. CDR3 bases: TGTGCCAGCAGCGGGTCCTTAGGAAACACTGAAGCTTTCTTT. Full variable domain (missing parts from reference TRBV9 and TRBJ1-1): DSGVTQTPKHLITATGQRVTLRCSPRSGDLSVYWYQQSLDQGLQFLIQYYNGEERAKGNILERFSAQQFPDLHSELNLSSLELGDSALYFCASSGSLGNTEAFFGQGTRLTVV.

This chain joins TRBV14 and TRBJ1-1; possibly TRBD1 for D (6 bases). This CDR3 has 14 amino acids. The germline CDR1 and CDR2 sequences are SGHDN and FVKESK. Trimming pared 2 bases from V and 4 bases from J, leaving 11 bases between. CDR3 sequence (DNA): TGTGCCAGCAGCCAATTCCAGGGGAGCACTGAAGCTTTCTTT. It is translated as CASSQFQGSTEAFF. Combining the CDR3 with reference TRBV14 and TRBJ1-1 gives the whole variable domain EAGVTQFPSHSVIEKGQTVTLRCDPISGHDNLYWYRRVMGKEIKFLLHFVKESKQDESGMPNNRFLAERTGGTYSTLKVQPAELEDSGVYFCASSQFQGSTEAFFGQGTRLTVV.

The rearrangement uses TRBV19 and TRBJ1-1; D remains ambiguous. Germline V lookup: CDR1 LNHDA, CDR2 SQIVND (reference sequence). The CDR3 runs to 13 residues. Trimming stripped 3 bases from V and 3 bases from J, with 8 bases between. Written as DNA, the CDR3 is TGTGCCAGTAGTATCCTGGGGTACACTGAAGCTTTCTTT. This codes for CASSILGYTEAFF.

V gene TRBV7-8 combines with J gene TRBJ1-4, with 9 bases aligning to TRBD1. The CDR3 covers 14 residues. The ends lost 4 bases at V and 6 bases at J; junction bases unmatched: 3. Germline CDR1 reads SGHVS; CDR2 reads FQNEAQ. The CDR3 DNA is TGTGCCAGCAGCTCCAGGGACAGGGATGAAAAACTGTTTTTT. It yields the protein CASSSRDRDEKLFF.

A single count supports this clone. The rearrangement joins TRBV11-2 to TRBJ1-1, with TRBD1 as a possible D gene (6 bases). This CDR3 has 15 residues. Trimming shortened V by 5 bases and J by 1 base, and 14 bases separated the two germline ends. Germline lookup yields CDR1 SGHAT and CDR2 FQNNGV. CDR3 coding DNA: TGTGCCAGCAGCCCATATCTACAGGGGAACACTGAAGCTTTCTTT. The encoded protein is CASSPYLQGNTEAFF.

The chain recombines TRBV6-1 with TRBJ2-7, with 9 bases lining up with TRBD2. Germline V gene sequence: CDR1 MNHNS, CDR2 SASEGT. J lost 2 bases, V lost 6 bases, and 5 bases had no gene match. The CDR3 loop spans 14 amino acids. The CDR3 reads CASRLAGDTYEQYV. CDR3 coding DNA: TGTGCCAGCAGATTAGCGGGGGATACCTACGAGCAGTACGTC.

The chain carries TRBV5-5 and TRBJ2-3, with 7 bases lining up with TRBD2. There are 15 residues in the CDR3. Trimming at V came to 2 bases and at J to 0 bases, leaving 3 bases not matched to a gene. The germline CDR1 and CDR2 sequences are SGHKS and YYEKEE (reference sequence). The CDR3 nucleotides read TGTGCCAGCAGCTTATCGGGGGGTAGCACAGATACGCAGTATTTT. It encodes CASSLSGGSTDTQYF.

The V gene is TRBV25-1, the J gene TRBJ2-2, with 12 bases lining up with TRBD2. The CDR3 length is 18 residues. J gave up 5 bases and V 5 bases, and 12 bases lay outside the gene matches. Per germline, CDR1 MGHDK and CDR2 SYGVNS. This CDR3 reads CASSKRTSGVLKTGELFF. The CDR3 nucleotides read TGTGCCAGCAGTAAAAGGACTAGCGGGGTACTTAAAACCGGGGAGCTGTTTTTT.

V and J are TRBV19 and TRBJ2-4; TRBD1 aligns across 7 bases. The CDR3 sequence is 13 residues long. CDR1 and CDR2 from the germline V gene are LNHDA and SQIVND (reference sequence). V dropped 7 bases and J dropped 7; count of bases not matched to a gene: 7. The CDR3 here is CASKIQGVNIQYF. DNA of the CDR3: TGTGCCAGTAAGATCCAGGGGGTCAACATTCAGTACTTC. Looking up the rest from reference TRBV19 and TRBJ2-4 gives the full variable domain: DGGITQSPKYLFRKEGQNVTLSCEQNLNHDAMYWYRQDPGQGLRLIYYSQIVNDFQKGDIAEGYSVSREKKESFPLTVTSAQKNPTAFYLCASKIQGVNIQYFGAGTRLSVL.

The chain carries TRBV2 and TRBJ1-3, with unresolved D. The CDR3 has 17 amino acids. CDR1 SNHLY and CDR2 FYNNEI come from the germline V gene. Trimming took 3 bases from V and 2 from J, leaving 17 bases between them. DNA of the CDR3: TGTGCCAGCAGTGAGGTCGGTGTTGACGAAGCTGGAAACACCATATATTTT. Translated: CASSEVGVDEAGNTIYF.

This clone was counted once. The chain is built from TRBV6-1 and TRBJ1-5; tentative D call: TRBD1 (5 bases). V shed 6 bases and J shed 2 bases, with 11 bases lying between them. This CDR3 region has 14 residues. CDR1 and CDR2 from the germline V gene are MNHNS and SASEGT. CDR3 sequence reads: CASSRASGNQPQHF. The CDR3, as DNA: TGTGCCAGCAGCAGGGCGTCGGGCAATCAGCCCCAGCATTTT.

The genes are TRBV27 and TRBJ1-6; 8 bases agree with TRBD1. This CDR3 has 19 residues. Germline CDR1 and CDR2: MNHEY and SMNVEV (reference sequence). Trimming removed 4 bases from V and 0 bases from J; junction bases left unmatched: 11. In DNA form, the CDR3 reads TGTGCCAGCAGTTCCGCCGGAGTTACAGGGGGCTCCTATAATTCACCCCTCCACTTT. Translating it yields CASSSAGVTGGSYNSPLHF.

The genes are TRBV29-1 and TRBJ2-7; no firm D call. Trimming took 6 bases from V and 7 from J, leaving 19 bases between them. CDR1 SQVTM and CDR2 ANQGSEA come from the germline V gene. This CDR3 is built from 13 residues. DNA for the CDR3: TGCAGCGTCTCCGGGCCTACCCTCGGGGAGCAGTACTTC. It encodes CSVSGPTLGEQYF.

This rearrangement joins TRBV5-4 to TRBJ1-2, with 7 bases fitting TRBD1. With V trimmed by 1 base and J by 4 bases, 7 bases remained unmatched. CDR1 and CDR2 from the germline V gene are SGHNT and YYREEE (reference sequence). There are 15 residues in the CDR3. CDR3 in amino acids: CASSLWSTGSYGYTF. CDR3 DNA: TGTGCCAGCAGCTTGTGGTCGACAGGGTCCTATGGCTACACCTTC.

The chain recombines TRBV30 with TRBJ1-2, with no clear D. The germline CDR1 and CDR2 sequences are GTSNPN and SVGIG (reference sequence). V shed 1 base and J shed 4 bases, with 16 bases lying between them. The CDR3 is 15 residues long. The chain's CDR3 is CAWSGTAVRFYGYTF. Here the CDR3 DNA reads TGTGCCTGGAGTGGCACAGCGGTCCGATTCTATGGCTACACCTTC.

This chain uses TRBV5-8 with TRBJ1-4, with 7 bases identical to TRBD1. Germline CDR1 reads SGHTS; CDR2 reads YDEGEE. The CDR3 has 14 residues. V dropped 1 base and J dropped 5; count of bases not matched to a gene: 2. The CDR3 is CASSLRDRNEKLFF. The CDR3 bases are TGTGCCAGCAGCTTGCGGGACAGAAATGAAAAACTGTTTTTT. Variable domain in full (rest from reference TRBV5-8 and TRBJ1-4): EAGVTQSPTHLIKTRGQQATLRCSPISGHTSVYWYQQALGLGLQFLLWYDEGEERNRGNFPPRFSGRQFPNYSSELNVNALELEDSALYLCASSLRDRNEKLFFGSGTQLSVL.

This clone appeared a few times. The chain employs TRBV5-4 and TRBJ1-2; 7 bases map to TRBD1. Germline CDR1 reads SGHNT; CDR2 reads YYREEE (reference sequence). Trimming removed 4 bases from V and 2 bases from J; junction bases left unmatched: 8. This CDR3 has 15 amino acids. CDR3 region: CASSPGGQPNYGYTF. The CDR3 region has the DNA TGTGCCAGCAGCCCTGGGGGACAGCCGAACTATGGCTACACCTTC. Complete variable domain (other parts from reference TRBV5-4 and TRBJ1-2): ETGVTQSPTHLIKTRGQQVTLRCSSQSGHNTVSWYQQALGQGPQFIFQYYREEENGRGNFPPRFSGLQFPNYSSELNVNALELDDSALYLCASSPGGQPNYGYTFGSGTRLTVV.

The V call is TRBV4-1, the J call TRBJ2-7; D gene uncertain. The CDR3 loop spans 13 amino acids. The germline CDR1 and CDR2 sequences are MGHRA and YSYEKL. Trimming left V 4 bases short and J 0 bases short, with 7 bases between. CDR3 in amino acids: CASSLSLSYEQYV. CDR3 coding DNA: TGCGCCAGCAGCCTCAGCCTCTCCTACGAGCAGTACGTC.

The V call is TRBV4-1, the J call TRBJ2-1; 9 bases match TRBD2. Trimming at V came to 4 bases and at J to 3 bases, leaving 10 bases not matched to a gene. Germline CDR1 is MGHRA and CDR2 is YSYEKL. The CDR3 is 17 residues long. As DNA, the CDR3 is TGCGCCAGCAGCCGATTCCCTCAAGCGGGGGGCTACAATGAGCAGTTCTTC. Its translation: CASSRFPQAGGYNEQFF.

The V gene is TRBV29-1, the J gene TRBJ1-1; D unclear. The CDR3 is made up of 11 amino acids. The V gene's germline CDR1 is SQVTM and CDR2 ANQGSEA. The germline V and J ends were trimmed by 3 bases and 0 bases, with 2 bases remaining between them. CDR3 amino acids: CSVDVNTEAFF. The DNA of the CDR3 is TGCAGCGTTGACGTGAACACTGAAGCTTTCTTT.

CDR3 nucleotides: TGCAGCGTTATGGGGGACATGTCCGGGGAGCTGTTTTTT. Protein sequence: CSVMGDMSGELFF. The chain recombines TRBV29-1 with TRBJ2-2; tentatively, D is TRBD1 (6 bases). CDR1 SQVTM and CDR2 ANQGSEA come from the germline V gene. V lost 5 bases, J lost 6 bases, and 13 bases lay in between. This CDR3 comprises 13 residues.

The V gene is TRBV5-1, the J gene TRBJ2-2; TRBD2 agrees at 8 bases. This CDR3 has 16 residues. The germline V gene encodes CDR1 SGHRS and CDR2 YFSETQ. V lost 6 bases and J lost 2; bases outside the gene matches: 9. The CDR3 sequence: CASTAPGGGNTGELFF. The CDR3 DNA is TGCGCCAGCACTGCCCCCGGGGGGGGAAACACCGGGGAGCTGTTTTTT.

The V call is TRBV4-1, the J call TRBJ2-3, with unresolved D. The CDR3 spans 15 residues. Trimming took off 0 bases at V and 4 bases at J, with 11 bases between the two ends. The germline V gene has CDR1 MGHRA and CDR2 YSYEKL. The CDR3 is CASSQDNPAADTQYF. For the CDR3, the DNA is TGCGCCAGCAGCCAAGATAATCCGGCGGCAGATACGCAGTATTTT.

This clone was picked up one time. This chain uses TRBV6-6 with TRBJ2-7, with D possibly TRBD2 on 6 matching bases. This CDR3 region has 14 residues. V dropped 0 bases and J dropped 2 bases, with 8 bases sitting between them. Germline CDR1 and CDR2: MNHNY and SVGAGI (reference sequence). This CDR3 reads CASSYSSGAYEQYV. As DNA, the CDR3 is TGTGCCAGCAGTTACTCGTCGGGGGCCTACGAGCAGTACGTC.